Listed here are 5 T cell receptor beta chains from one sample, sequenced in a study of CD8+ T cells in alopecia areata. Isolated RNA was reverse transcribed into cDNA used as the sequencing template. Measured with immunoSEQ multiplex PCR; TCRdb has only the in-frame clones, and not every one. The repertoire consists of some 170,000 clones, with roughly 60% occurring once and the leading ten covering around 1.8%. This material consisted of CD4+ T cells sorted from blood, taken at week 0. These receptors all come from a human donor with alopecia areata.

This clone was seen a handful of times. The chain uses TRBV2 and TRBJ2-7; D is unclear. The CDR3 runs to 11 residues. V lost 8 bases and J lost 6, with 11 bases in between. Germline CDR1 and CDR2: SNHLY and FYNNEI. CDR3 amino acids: CASEALGEQYF. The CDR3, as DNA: TGTGCCAGCGAGGCCTTGGGCGAGCAGTACTTC.

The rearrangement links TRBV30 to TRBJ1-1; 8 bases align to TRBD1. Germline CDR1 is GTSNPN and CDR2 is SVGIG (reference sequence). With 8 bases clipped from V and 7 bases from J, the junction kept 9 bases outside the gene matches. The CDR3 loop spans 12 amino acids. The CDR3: CANSDRGYEAFF. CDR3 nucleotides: TGTGCCAATTCCGACAGGGGATATGAAGCTTTCTTT.

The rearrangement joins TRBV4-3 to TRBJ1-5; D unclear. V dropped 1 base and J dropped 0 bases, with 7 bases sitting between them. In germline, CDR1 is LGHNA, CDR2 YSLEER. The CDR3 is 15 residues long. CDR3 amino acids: CASSQAHLSNQPQHF. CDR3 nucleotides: TGCGCCAGCAGCCAAGCCCATCTTAGCAATCAGCCCCAGCATTTT.

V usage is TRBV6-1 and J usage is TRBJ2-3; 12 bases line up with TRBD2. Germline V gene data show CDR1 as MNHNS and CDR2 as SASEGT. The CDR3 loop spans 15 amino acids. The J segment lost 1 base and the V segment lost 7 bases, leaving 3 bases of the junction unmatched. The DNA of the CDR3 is TGTGCCAGCAACCGACTAGCGGGGGGCACAGATACGCAGTATTTT. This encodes CASNRLAGGTDTQYF.

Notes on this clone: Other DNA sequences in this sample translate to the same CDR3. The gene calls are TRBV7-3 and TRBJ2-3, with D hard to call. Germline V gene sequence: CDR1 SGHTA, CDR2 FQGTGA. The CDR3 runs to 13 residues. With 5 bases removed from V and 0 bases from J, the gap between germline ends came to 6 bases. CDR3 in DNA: TGTGCCAGCAGCCCGACTAGCACAGATACGCAGTATTTT. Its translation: CASSPTSTDTQYF.